The rows below give T cell receptor beta chains drawn from one sample of a study of T cells in localized non-small cell lung cancer. Assay: immunoSEQ multiplex PCR; the TCRdb copy retains only in-frame clones and omits some. The data show 25,000 to 35,000 clones, with over 80% seen just once and about 1.9% held by the top ten. The material sequenced was peripheral blood, taken before any cancer treatment. Every receptor here comes from a female donor of 60 years or more with stage I lung adenocarcinoma. Both conserved end residues are part of each CDR3. Fields, in order: V gene, J gene, CDR3 protein.

v_call: TRBV6-5
j_call: TRBJ2-1
cdr3_aa: CASSYPGQVTGEQFF

v_call: TRBV7-2
j_call: TRBJ1-6
cdr3_aa: CASSSKTGSGSPLHF

v_call: TRBV6-1
j_call: TRBJ1-5
cdr3_aa: CASSGQGRQPQHF

v_call: TRBV14
j_call: TRBJ1-5
cdr3_aa: CASSRSNQPQHF

v_call: TRBV11-2
j_call: TRBJ2-1
cdr3_aa: CASSLGVSSLNEQFF

v_call: TRBV10-1
j_call: TRBJ2-2
cdr3_aa: CASSRRGGTNTGELFF

v_call: TRBV30
j_call: TRBJ2-1
cdr3_aa: CAWSVPVGGPHEQFF

v_call: TRBV4-2
j_call: TRBJ2-7
cdr3_aa: CASSQDLGLFEQYF

v_call: TRBV28
j_call: TRBJ2-7
cdr3_aa: CASSRSGGLAYEQYF

v_call: TRBV5-1
j_call: TRBJ1-2
cdr3_aa: CASSSDLSGYTF

v_call: TRBV7-9
j_call: TRBJ2-7
cdr3_aa: CASNPDSKDEQYF

v_call: TRBV11-2
j_call: TRBJ2-5
cdr3_aa: CASSRQQETQYF